This T cell receptor beta chain was obtained from a study of cytomegalovirus exposure and HLA in healthy donors. Study background: Researchers previously reported finding fewer than 140 million unique TCR beta sequences from roughly 180 million T cells.

The study, taken as a whole, reports: Roughly even sequencing depth across donors was the assumption behind the presence/absence analyses.

Vbeta (60) and Jbeta (13) primers were used in the PCR. The assay was immunoSEQ multiplex PCR, and TCRdb's table has in-frame clones only and misses some. The data contain roughly 120,000 clones, 60% to 85% of them singletons. Worth noting for this clone: Its antigen is unknown.

Donors were ostensibly healthy at sampling, although undocumented immune exposures were probable. The receptor was isolated from a woman between 40 and 55 years old in good health and CMV-seropositive. Sample: PBMCs.

CDR3 nucleotides: TGTGCCGCGGGGGTCGGTGACACTGAAGCTTTCTTT. As protein: CAAGVGDTEAFF. This chain links TRBV6-5 with TRBJ1-1, with D tentatively TRBD1 (5 bases). V lost 11 bases and J lost 3, with 13 bases in between. Germline values: CDR1 MNHEY, CDR2 SVGAGI. This CDR3 comprises 12 residues.